This T cell receptor (beta chain) was documented in a study of blood T cell repertoires in COVID-19. Turning to the study itself: COVID-19 samples collected from the United States, Italy and Spain covered acute and convalescent phases. PBMCs, B-cell-depleted T cells, or T cells were the source of the cDNA or gDNA that made up the material.

Clones were sequenced by immunoSEQ multiplex PCR, and TCRdb holds only the in-frame ones, with some missing. Found here are about 350,000 clones, more than 85% of them singletons; the top ten hold over 0.8%. Researchers sorted participants into cohorts using their self-reported clinical history. Sample: PBMCs or T cells enriched from blood (not recorded which). The clonotype comes from a woman aged 25 to 39 who had recovered from COVID-19.

CDR3 nucleotide sequence: TGTGCCAGCCGAATGGCGACAGGGGTTTGGGAGGCTTTCTTT. Translating gives CASRMATGVWEAFF. This chain uses TRBV13 with TRBJ1-1; the match to TRBD1 covers 8 bases. Germline V gene sequence: CDR1 PRHDT, CDR2 FYEKMQ (reference sequence). V trimming: 8 bases; J trimming: 11 bases; junction bases outside the gene matches: 16. This CDR3 comprises 14 residues.